This TCR beta chain was identified during a study of blood T cell repertoires in COVID-19. Study-level information: Samples taken during acute and convalescent COVID-19 were collected in the United States, Italy and Spain. Sources were T cells, B-cell-depleted T cells, or PBMCs; the material itself was cDNA or gDNA.

Original processing notes: Reference gene primers were amplified, and this amplification served to estimate nucleated cell counts. Profiling relied on immunoSEQ multiplex PCR, and the TCRdb table lists in-frame clones only, not all of them. That table is the source of V, J and clone size, and D and trimming were worked out from the DNA. The table lists about 120,000 clones, over 75% of them singletons. The CDR3 runs to 11 residues. V shed 8 bases and J shed 8 bases, with 12 bases lying between them. Germline CDR1 DFQATT, CDR2 SNEGSKA (reference sequence). Sequencing was carried out using peripheral blood. The chain couples TRBV20-1 to TRBJ1-4, with a tentative D call TRBD1 (5 bases). The receptor was derived from a man older than 75 with acute or convalescent COVID-19. The CDR3 sequence is CSIGVGEKLFF. DNA of the CDR3: TGCAGTATAGGGGTTGGGGAAAAACTGTTTTTT.